The subject of this entry is one TCR beta chain. Antigen: not known. This entry comes from a study of radiation and T cells in renal cell carcinoma. Study outcomes and limitations: No pretreatment tumor biopsies were available for baseline clonotypes. In blood, top tumor clones expanded by 2 weeks, shrinking by 4.

Repertoires were generated with immunoSEQ multiplex PCR, while TCRdb's copy carries only in-frame clones and drops some. Of roughly 130,000 clones listed, around 89% were seen once; the top ten hold nearly 6%. CDR3 length: 15 amino acids. Germline V gene lookup returns CDR1 SGHRS and CDR2 YFSETQ. Trimming at V came to 2 bases and at J to 5 bases, leaving 6 bases not matched to a gene. Described time point: blood 2 weeks post-SBRT. As to treatment: 15 Gy SBRT to primary tumor, nephrectomy 4 weeks later. After SBRT, blood was collected at 2 and 4 weeks, plus baseline. The sequence was collected from a woman between 65 and 79 years old with renal cell carcinoma. Specimen: blood, collected from a patient whose treatment included radiotherapy and nephrectomy. The chain recombines TRBV5-1 with TRBJ2-5, with TRBD1 matching over 10 bases. The CDR3 DNA reads as TGCGCCAGCAGCTTTGGGACAGGGGTTGCGGAGACCCAGTACTTC. This encodes CASSFGTGVAETQYF. Using reference TRBV5-1 and TRBJ2-5 for the parts outside the CDR3, the full variable domain is KAGVTQTPRYLIKTRGQQVTLSCSPISGHRSVSWYQQTPGQGLQFLFEYFSETQRNKGNFPGRFSGRQFSNSRSEMNVSTLELGDSALYLCASSFGTGVAETQYFGPGTRLLVL.